This paragraph covers one TCR beta chain sequence. The sample is drawn from a study of blood T cell repertoires in COVID-19. Study context: Italy, Spain and the United States were the sources of the convalescent and acute COVID-19 samples.

Individuals aged 18 to 89 years were recruited from approximately 24 US areas. Symptom resolution, clearance, or two negative PCRs marked the recovered donors of Cohort 3. CDR1 and CDR2 from the germline V gene are GTSNPN and SVGIG (reference sequence). Trimming removed 1 base at V and 4 bases at J, with 14 bases between. This CDR3 spans 15 amino acids. Source study methods: Reference gene primers were amplified, and this amplification served to estimate nucleated cell counts. The method was immunoSEQ multiplex PCR; TCRdb's version includes in-frame clones alone and lacks a portion of them. The V and J calls and clone size come from that table; D and trimming were worked out from the DNA. The repertoire holds a few hundred thousand clones, with 80% to 85% as singletons.

This sequence was found in a man aged 45-60 years who had recovered from COVID-19. The sequenced sample was PBMCs or T cells enriched from blood (not recorded which). The chain combines TRBV30 with TRBJ1-3, with D possibly TRBD1 on 6 matching bases. CDR3 coding DNA: TGTGCCTGGAGTGGAACAGGGTTGGGAGGAAACACCATATATTTT. It yields the protein CAWSGTGLGGNTIYF.